This T cell receptor (beta chain) was sequenced during a study of response to subunit inactivated influenza vaccine. TCRdb fed the RT-PCR reads into MiXCR, producing one record per CDR3 protein. This sample carries more than 500,000 distinct CDR3 sequences, over 9% of them seen once, and the ten largest clones take approximately 10%. This CDR3 has 14 residues. V was shortened by 6 bases and J by 10 bases, with 19 bases between the two germline ends. The germline gives CDR1 MNHEY, CDR2 SMNVEV (reference sequence). These data also featured in a second study, about T cells expressing NK-cell markers. That paper adds: Synthesis of TCR beta cDNA relied on 5'RACE template switching carrying UMIs. The authors derived TCR beta repertoires from sorted CD3+CD56+NKG2C+, CD3+CD56+NKG2C- and CD3+CD56-NKG2C+ T cells.

The specimen comprised PBMCs from blood, sampled on the day of vaccination. The TCR comes from a man in his forties or fifties who received an inactivated influenza vaccine. J is TRBJ2-1 and V is TRBV27, with D perhaps TRBD1 or TRBD2 (5 bases each). The CDR3: CASSSTDFEGEQFF. CDR3 sequence (DNA): TGTGCCAGCAGCTCGACAGATTTTGAGGGAGAGCAGTTCTTC.